This T cell receptor (beta chain) originates from a study of blood T cell repertoires in COVID-19. Study background: Sites across the United States, Italy and Spain contributed samples from acute and convalescent COVID-19. Nucleic acid was either cDNA or gDNA, and it came from T cells, B-cell-depleted T cells, or PBMCs.

CDR1 is SGHAT and CDR2 is FQNNGV in the germline V gene. The V and J ends lost 4 bases and 6 bases, in that order; junction bases with no gene match: 10. The CDR3 has 15 amino acids. Per the study methods: Estimated nucleated cell counts came from reference gene primer amplification. Data came from immunoSEQ multiplex PCR; TCRdb stores just in-frame clones and leaves some out. V, J and clone size are taken as reported in that table, and D and trimming were inferred from the DNA itself. The table records approximately 230,000 clones, around nine tenths of them present only once. This clone has a single count.

The sample taken for sequencing was peripheral blood. The clonotype was recovered from an older man with acute or convalescent COVID-19. The V call is TRBV11-2, the J call TRBJ1-1, with TRBD1 matching over 8 bases. The CDR3 DNA reads as TGTGCCAGCAGCTACCGTCGGACAGGGCAGCCTGAAGCTTTCTTT. It codes for CASSYRRTGQPEAFF.